This T cell receptor beta chain was recorded in a study of OX40 agonist ivuxolimab in advanced cancers. Study background: Among those enrolled, mean age was around 60 years (range about 23 to 90) and approximately 83% were male. Study-wide results and caveats: Which antigen the expanded peripheral T cells recognized is unknown. Near-lowest levels of clonal expansion characterized partial responders at 0.1-3.0 mg/kg.

Germline V gene data show CDR1 as SEHNR and CDR2 as FQNEAQ (reference sequence). The CDR3 runs 11 residues. V lost 7 bases to trimming and J lost 6 bases, with 8 bases between them. Clones were sequenced by immunoSEQ multiplex PCR, and TCRdb holds only the in-frame ones, with some missing. The sample has under 60,000 clones, 94% seen once. Of note for this clone: The antigen is unknown.

J is TRBJ2-3 and V is TRBV7-9; D unclear. Sequences were derived from CD4+ or CD8+ T cells sorted from blood, sampled in a trial of the OX40 agonist ivuxolimab. The TCR comes from an adult with an advanced solid tumor such as melanoma, head and neck, liver or kidney cancer. The DNA for the CDR3 is TGTGCCAGCACCCCCCCCGATACGCAGTATTTT. It specifies CASTPPDTQYF.